Ten or more counts support the clone carrying this T cell receptor (beta chain). The antigen remains unidentified. Different DNA sequences within this sample yield the same CDR3. This sample is part of a study of PD-1 blockade in classical Hodgkin lymphoma. Findings and limits, study-wide: Newly diagnosed patients had baseline TCR diversity that was reportedly lower than that of healthy donors. Partial responders and progressors had significantly lower baseline TCR diversity.

Only in-frame clones appear in the TCRdb table, and some are missing; sequencing was by immunoSEQ multiplex PCR. Found here are 95,000 to 100,000 clones, approximately 90% of them singletons; the top ten hold about 6.4%. Trimming shortened V by 5 bases and J by 0 bases, and 4 bases separated the two germline ends. The CDR3 covers 11 residues. Germline V gives CDR1 DFQATT, CDR2 SNEGSKA (reference sequence). Every patient experienced relapse after autologous stem cell transplantation, and brentuximab vedotin exposure varied. When best responses were assessed, they were complete response, partial response or progressive disease.

The material was peripheral blood mononuclear cells (PBMCs), obtained before the second cycle of nivolumab. The chain uses TRBV20-1 and TRBJ1-1; D remains ambiguous. This TCR derives from a human donor with classical Hodgkin lymphoma. The CDR3 loop is CSAPLNTEAFF. CDR3 DNA sequence: TGCAGTGCTCCATTGAACACTGAAGCTTTCTTT.